This entry concerns a single T cell receptor (beta chain). Its cognate antigen has yet to be identified. There are no base qualities to consult, and no much larger clone falls within one base. The CDR3 regions of human TCRbeta chains were subjected to immunosequencing. The source study handled its data this way. TCRs in the repertoires were compared against a reference library of SARS-CoV-2-specific TCRs that had been generated with the MIRA antigen-specificity platform. Breadth was defined as the fraction of unique TCRs that were SARS-CoV-2-associated. Depth was defined as the fraction of total T cells that were SARS-CoV-2-associated. Using the MIRA data, each spike-specific TCR was assigned both to the spike region to which the TCR was reactive and to a CD4 or CD8 class. Log10-transformed breadth and depth values were compared by one-way ANOVA with Sidak's multiple comparisons tests. This immuneACCESS table, as held by TCRdb, lists in-frame sequences with V and J called but not all clones. Of the missing ones, under half trace to an unresolved V gene in checked studies; the others have no known cause. V, J and clone size reflect that table, while D and trimming were determined from the DNA. Recorded for this sample are 110,000 or so clones; around 84% of them occurred a single time. The leading ten clones occupy roughly 18% of the sample.

These data originate in a study of T cell responses to AZD1222 COVID-19 vaccine (dated by TCRdb to the early 2020s). Some background on the complete study: A total of 230 to 250 trial participants underwent TCR sequencing, of whom around 200 received two doses of AZD1222 and some 26 received two doses of the MenACWY control vaccine. Enrollment into the trials was organized by age into subgroups of 18-55, 56-69 and 70-plus years, and those subgroups contained roughly 140, 27 and 60 TCR-sequenced participants, respectively. Study-wide findings and limitations: After two AZD1222 doses, spike-specific TCR breadth and depth were significantly higher than at day 0 and than in MenACWY recipients. Only 5 to 7 AZD1222 recipients were SARS-CoV-2 seropositive at baseline, limiting conclusions about previously exposed vaccinees. Because no day 14 peak-response samples were available, repertoires were characterized only after the peak T cell response. The whole spike protein was spanned by vaccine-associated CD4 TCRs, and dominant responses were seen in regions 160-218 and 743-854. Most participants were white British and females outnumbered males, and the authors suggested that clonal diversity may have been underestimated. Epitopes outside the regions mutated in the B.1.351 and B.1.1.7 variants were reportedly recognized by nearly half of the unique spike-specific TCRs. In the small 56-69-year group, the increase in depth fell short of significance, most likely because of low power.

What the time point label conveys for this sample: about 28 days (+/-7) after the second vaccine dose. AZD1222 recipients whose second dose came at about 4 weeks and those whose second dose came at about 12 weeks were combined into one group, since spike-specific TCR depth and breadth did not differ between the two schedules. Vaccinee samples were obtained from the UK trials COV001 and COV002, which included a single-blind randomized controlled phase 2/3 trial of AZD1222 (ChAdOx1 nCoV-19) in healthy adults. Trial participant PBMC samples were collected at day 0 and day 28 after the second dose for TCRbeta chain sequencing. The V and J ends are trimmed by 5 bases and 2 bases, leaving 7 bases between them. The CDR3 starts with the cysteine, ends with the phenylalanine, and has 12 residues. Solely the CDR3 DNA is kept, with 36 bases framed from the first base.

This receptor was taken from an adult who received the AZD1222 COVID-19 vaccine. Here the chain combines TRBV12-3 or TRBV12-4 and TRBJ2-7; the D segment could be TRBD2, given 6 matching bases. The material was peripheral blood, obtained 28 days after the second AZD1222 dose. The DNA is TGTGCCAGCAGTGGACTAACCTACGAGCAGTACTTC. Its product reads: CASSGLTYEQYF.